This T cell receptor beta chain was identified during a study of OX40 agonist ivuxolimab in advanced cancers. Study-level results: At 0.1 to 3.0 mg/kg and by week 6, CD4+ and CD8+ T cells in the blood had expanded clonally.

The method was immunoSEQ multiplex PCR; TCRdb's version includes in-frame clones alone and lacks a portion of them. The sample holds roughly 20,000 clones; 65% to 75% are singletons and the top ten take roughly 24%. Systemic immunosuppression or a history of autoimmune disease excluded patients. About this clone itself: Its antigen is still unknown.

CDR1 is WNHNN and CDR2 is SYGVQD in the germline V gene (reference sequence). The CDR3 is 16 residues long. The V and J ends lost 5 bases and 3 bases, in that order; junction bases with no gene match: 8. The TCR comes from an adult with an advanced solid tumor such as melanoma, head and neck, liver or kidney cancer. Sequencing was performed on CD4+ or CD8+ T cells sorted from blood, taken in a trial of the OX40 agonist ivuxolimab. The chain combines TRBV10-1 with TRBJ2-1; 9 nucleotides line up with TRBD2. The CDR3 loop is CASSSTSSGIYNEQFF. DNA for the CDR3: TGCGCCAGCAGTTCAACCTCTAGCGGGATCTACAATGAGCAGTTCTTC.